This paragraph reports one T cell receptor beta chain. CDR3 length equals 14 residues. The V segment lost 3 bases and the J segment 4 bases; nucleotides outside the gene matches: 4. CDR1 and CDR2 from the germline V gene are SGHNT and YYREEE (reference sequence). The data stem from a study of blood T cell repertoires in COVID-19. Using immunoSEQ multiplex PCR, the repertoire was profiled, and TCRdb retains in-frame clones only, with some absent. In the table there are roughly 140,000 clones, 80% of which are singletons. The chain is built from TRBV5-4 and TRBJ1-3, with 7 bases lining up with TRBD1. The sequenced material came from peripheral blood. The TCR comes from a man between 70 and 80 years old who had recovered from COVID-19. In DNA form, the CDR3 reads TGTGCCAGCAGCTCGCGACAGGGCGGAAACACCATATATTTT. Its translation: CASSSRQGGNTIYF.